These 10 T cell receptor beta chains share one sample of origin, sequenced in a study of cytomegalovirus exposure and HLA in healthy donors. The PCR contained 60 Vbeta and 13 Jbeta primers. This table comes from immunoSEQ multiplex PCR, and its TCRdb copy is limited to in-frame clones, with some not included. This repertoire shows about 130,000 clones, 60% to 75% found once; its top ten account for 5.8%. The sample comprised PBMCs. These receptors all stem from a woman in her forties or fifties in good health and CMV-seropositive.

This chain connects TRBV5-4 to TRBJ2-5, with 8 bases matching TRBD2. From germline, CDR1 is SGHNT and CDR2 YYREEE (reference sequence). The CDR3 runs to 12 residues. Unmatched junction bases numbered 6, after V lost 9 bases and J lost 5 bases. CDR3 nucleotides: TGTGCCACCGGGGGGGCCGGGGAGACCCAGTACTTC. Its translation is CATGGAGETQYF.

The CDR3 here is CASSVLAGGDTQYF. The CDR3 DNA follows: TGTGCCAGCAGCGTCCTAGCGGGCGGAGATACGCAGTATTTT. The chain recombines TRBV9 with TRBJ2-3; TRBD2 aligns across 8 bases. The germline V gene encodes CDR1 SGDLS and CDR2 YYNGEE. J gave up 5 bases and V 2 bases, and 4 bases lay outside the gene matches. This CDR3 has 14 amino acids.

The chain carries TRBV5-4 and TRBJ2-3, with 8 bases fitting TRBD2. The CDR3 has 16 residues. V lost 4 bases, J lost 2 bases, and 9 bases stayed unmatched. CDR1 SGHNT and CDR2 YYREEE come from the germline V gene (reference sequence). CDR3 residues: CASSQPSGGVTDTQYF. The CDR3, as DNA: TGTGCCAGCAGCCAACCCAGCGGGGGAGTCACAGATACGCAGTATTTT. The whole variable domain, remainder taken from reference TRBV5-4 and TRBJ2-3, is ETGVTQSPTHLIKTRGQQVTLRCSSQSGHNTVSWYQQALGQGPQFIFQYYREEENGRGNFPPRFSGLQFPNYSSELNVNALELDDSALYLCASSQPSGGVTDTQYFGPGTRLTVL.

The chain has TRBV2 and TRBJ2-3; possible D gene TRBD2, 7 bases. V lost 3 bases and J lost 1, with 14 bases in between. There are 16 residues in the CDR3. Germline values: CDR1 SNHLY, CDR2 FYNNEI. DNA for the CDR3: TGTGCCAGCAGTGATGTCGGGGGGCGCGGCACAGATACGCAGTATTTT. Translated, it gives CASSDVGGRGTDTQYF.

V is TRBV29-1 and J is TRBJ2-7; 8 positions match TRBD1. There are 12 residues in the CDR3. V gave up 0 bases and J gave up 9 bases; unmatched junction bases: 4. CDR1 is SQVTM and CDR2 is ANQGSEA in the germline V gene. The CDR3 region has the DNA TGCAGCGTTGAAGATGGACAGGGCGCGCAGTACTTC. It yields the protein CSVEDGQGAQYF.

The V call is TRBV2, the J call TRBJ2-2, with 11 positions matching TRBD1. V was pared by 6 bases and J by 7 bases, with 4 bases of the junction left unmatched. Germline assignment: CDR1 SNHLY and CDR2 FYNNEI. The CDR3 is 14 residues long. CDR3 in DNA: TGTGCCAGCAGCGGACAGGGGGCCAACGGGGAGCTGTTTTTT. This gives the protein CASSGQGANGELFF.

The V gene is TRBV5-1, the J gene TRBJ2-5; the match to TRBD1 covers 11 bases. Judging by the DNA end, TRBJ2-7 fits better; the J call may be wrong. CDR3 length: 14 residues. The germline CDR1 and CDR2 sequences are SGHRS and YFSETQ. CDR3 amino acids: CASSVGTGGNEQYF. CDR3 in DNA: TGCGCCAGCAGCGTCGGGACAGGGGGGAACGAGCAGTACTTC.

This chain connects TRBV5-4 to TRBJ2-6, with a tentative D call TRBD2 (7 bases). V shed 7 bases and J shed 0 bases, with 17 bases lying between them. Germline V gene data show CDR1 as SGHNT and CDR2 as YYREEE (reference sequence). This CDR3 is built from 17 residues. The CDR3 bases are TGTGCCAGCGGCCGGGGGGCTGCCTCCTCTGGGGCCAACGTCCTGACTTTC. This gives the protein CASGRGAASSGANVLTF.

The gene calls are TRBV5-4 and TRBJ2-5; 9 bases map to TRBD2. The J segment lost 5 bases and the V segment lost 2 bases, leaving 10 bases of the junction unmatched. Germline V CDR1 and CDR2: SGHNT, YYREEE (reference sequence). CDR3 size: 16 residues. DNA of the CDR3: TGTGCCAGCAGCTTAGCGGGGGGTCAATCCGGGGAGACCCAGTACTTC. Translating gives CASSLAGGQSGETQYF.

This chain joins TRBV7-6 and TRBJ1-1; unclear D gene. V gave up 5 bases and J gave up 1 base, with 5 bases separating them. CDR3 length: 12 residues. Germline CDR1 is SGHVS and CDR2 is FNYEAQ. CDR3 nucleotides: TGTGCCAGCAGCCAAAAGAACACTGAAGCTTTCTTT. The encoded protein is CASSQKNTEAFF.